This TCR beta chain emerged from a study of graft-versus-host responses after intestinal transplantation. The study's findings and limits: The presence of high graft-versus-host to host-versus-graft clonal ratios in allografts characterized patients with graft-donor T cell macrochimerism.

Note on this clone: Its matching antigen is unknown.

Produced via immunoSEQ multiplex PCR; TCRdb's table is partial and in-frame only. This table has tens of thousands of clones, more than 70% appearing once. The CDR3 is 13 residues long. V dropped 3 bases and J dropped 3 bases, with 7 bases sitting between them. Per germline, CDR1 MRHNA and CDR2 SNTAGT. This TCR was sampled from a human donor who received an intestinal transplant. The sequences come from unstimulated CD8+ T cells sorted from spleen or lymph node cells, collected before intestinal transplant. The J gene is TRBJ2-3, the V gene TRBV6-4, with D perhaps matching TRBD2 (6 bases). CDR3 bases: TGTGCCAGCAGTGAAAGCGGGACAGATACGCAGTATTTT. This codes for CASSESGTDTQYF.